Listed here are 21 T cell receptor beta chains from one sample, sequenced in a study of shared clonotypes between healthy human individuals. Clones were sequenced by immunoSEQ multiplex PCR, and TCRdb holds only the in-frame ones, with some missing. Of fewer than 2.5 million clones in the sample, more than 85% were seen once. Sample: naive CD4+ T cells from PBMCs. This sample's subset: CD45RA+ positively selected. All receptors come from a man younger than 30 in good health. Some clones in this sample may be carry-over from other donors' samples.

This chain connects TRBV19 to TRBJ1-5; D gene uncertain. Between the trimmed V and J ends, which lost 4 bases and 1 base, there was a span of 11 bases. Germline V gene data show CDR1 as LNHDA and CDR2 as SQIVND (reference sequence). The CDR3 has 15 amino acids. CDR3: CASSNDKKSNQPQHF. Written as DNA, the CDR3 is TGTGCCAGTAGTAACGATAAGAAAAGCAATCAGCCCCAGCATTTT.

Details on this clone: In the same sample, other DNA sequences code for this CDR3. V and J are TRBV5-1 and TRBJ2-5; 7 bases are shared with TRBD1. V was pared by 3 bases and J by 1 base, with 3 bases of the junction left unmatched. CDR1 SGHRS and CDR2 YFSETQ come from the germline V gene. The CDR3 extends over 14 amino acids. CDR3 nucleotide sequence: TGCGCCAGCAGCTCGGGACAGCCCCAAGAGACCCAGTACTTC. Protein sequence: CASSSGQPQETQYF.

As to this clone: The same CDR3 also results from other DNA sequences found in this sample. J is TRBJ1-5 and V is TRBV11-2; 10 nucleotides match TRBD1. The V segment lost 5 bases and the J segment 2 bases; nucleotides outside the gene matches: 6. Per germline, CDR1 SGHAT and CDR2 FQNNGV. The length of the CDR3 is 16 residues. The CDR3 DNA reads as TGTGCCAGCAGCCTCGGGACAGGGGTGGGCAATCAGCCCCAGCATTTT. As protein: CASSLGTGVGNQPQHF.

This sequence joins TRBV5-8 and TRBJ1-5, with a weak D call TRBD1 (5 bases). From germline, CDR1 is SGHTS and CDR2 YDEGEE. Trimming left V 7 bases short and J 6 bases short, with 8 bases between. The CDR3 runs 11 residues. The CDR3 loop is CASGQGQPQHF. DNA of the CDR3: TGTGCCAGCGGCCAGGGTCAGCCCCAGCATTTT.

This clone has more than one count but fewer than ten. The rearrangement joins TRBV10-3 to TRBJ1-1; no definite D call. The CDR3 runs 12 residues. V lost 7 bases and J 1 base, leaving 7 bases between the germline ends. CDR1 is ENHRY, CDR2 SYGVKD, per germline. CDR3 in DNA: TGTGCCATCAAAACACCGAACACTGAAGCTTTCTTT. Translation: CAIKTPNTEAFF.

This clone was found a few times. This chain uses TRBV7-2 with TRBJ1-5; D is uncertain. Germline V lookup: CDR1 SGHTA, CDR2 FQGNSA. This CDR3 is 15 amino acids long. Trimming cost V 2 bases and J 7 bases, with 15 bases left between them. Here the CDR3 reads CASSLQARSGQPQHF. CDR3 nucleotides: TGTGCCAGCAGCTTACAGGCAAGGTCCGGGCAGCCCCAGCATTTT.

J is TRBJ2-1 and V is TRBV30; maybe TRBD1 (5 bases). The CDR3 consists of 15 residues. V lost 3 bases and J 7 bases, leaving 19 bases between the germline ends. CDR1 GTSNPN and CDR2 SVGIG come from the germline V gene (reference sequence). Here the CDR3 reads CAWSPDSLAQNEQFF. The CDR3 coding sequence is TGTGCCTGGAGCCCCGACAGCCTGGCCCAAAATGAGCAGTTCTTC.

The CDR3 here is CASSLFGGSYEQYF. CDR3 bases: TGTGCCAGCAGCTTATTTGGGGGTTCCTACGAGCAGTACTTC. The V and J genes are TRBV7-2 and TRBJ2-7; D is perhaps TRBD1 or TRBD2 (5 bases each). The CDR3 is 14 amino acids. Between the trimmed V and J ends, which lost 2 bases and 1 base, there was a span of 9 bases. From germline, CDR1 is SGHTA and CDR2 FQGNSA.

This chain connects TRBV4-2 to TRBJ1-4; 7 bases line up with TRBD1. Germline-derived CDR1 and CDR2 are LGHNA and YNFKEQ. With V trimmed by 5 bases and J by 4 bases, 1 base remained unmatched. The CDR3 loop spans 13 amino acids. The CDR3 bases are TGTGCCAGCAGCAGACAGGGTAATGAAAAACTGTTTTTT. Amino acid sequence: CASSRQGNEKLFF.

This chain connects TRBV12-5 to TRBJ2-2; a possible D gene is TRBD2 (5 bases). V shed 2 bases and J shed 4 bases, with 11 bases lying between them. The CDR3 runs to 15 residues. CDR1 is LGHNT and CDR2 is FRNRAP in the germline V gene. The CDR3 here is CASGLIQAGTGELFF. CDR3 sequence (DNA): TGTGCTAGTGGTTTGATCCAGGCGGGCACCGGGGAGCTGTTTTTT.

Of note for this clone: The same CDR3 also results from other DNA sequences found in this sample. This chain links TRBV5-1 with TRBJ1-1, with 9 bases aligning to TRBD1. The CDR3 is 14 residues long. With V trimmed by 4 bases and J by 4 bases, 5 bases remained unmatched. Germline V gene data show CDR1 as SGHRS and CDR2 as YFSETQ. The CDR3 reads CASSVGQGSTEAFF. The CDR3 nucleotides are TGCGCCAGCAGCGTTGGACAGGGGAGCACTGAAGCTTTCTTT. The full variable domain, completed using reference TRBV5-1 and TRBJ1-1, is KAGVTQTPRYLIKTRGQQVTLSCSPISGHRSVSWYQQTPGQGLQFLFEYFSETQRNKGNFPGRFSGRQFSNSRSEMNVSTLELGDSALYLCASSVGQGSTEAFFGQGTRLTVV.

This clone was found once. The gene calls are TRBV7-9 and TRBJ2-3, with no clear D. The CDR3 is made up of 9 amino acids. Germline V CDR1 and CDR2: SEHNR, FQNEAQ (reference sequence). The V end was cut by 9 bases, the J end by 6 bases, with 4 bases between. The CDR3 region is CASGDTQYF. The CDR3 bases are TGTGCCAGTGGGGATACGCAGTATTTT.

The chain carries TRBV6-5 and TRBJ2-2; D gene ambiguous. The CDR3 has 16 residues. The V gene lost 0 bases and the J gene lost 0 bases, with 8 bases spanning the gap. Germline CDR1 reads MNHEY; CDR2 reads SVGAGI. Written as DNA, the CDR3 is TGTGCCAGCAGTTACTCACGGGTGACGAACACCGGGGAGCTGTTTTTT. Protein sequence: CASSYSRVTNTGELFF.

With respect to this clone: Within the sample, other DNA sequences also encode this same CDR3. The gene calls are TRBV2 and TRBJ2-3; D gene unclear. The CDR3 is made up of 14 amino acids. The ends were cut back, 1 base at V and 4 bases at J, with 9 bases in the middle. Germline loops: CDR1 SNHLY, CDR2 FYNNEI. CDR3 nucleotide sequence: TGTGCCAGCAGTGAAGTGACGGCCGCAGATACGCAGTATTTT. Encoded protein: CASSEVTAADTQYF.

The chain is built from TRBV6-6 and TRBJ2-5, with D possibly being TRBD1 or TRBD2 (5 bases each). The CDR3 covers 15 residues. With 0 bases removed from V and 5 bases from J, the gap between germline ends came to 13 bases. Germline CDR1 MNHNY, CDR2 SVGAGI (reference sequence). The CDR3 sequence is CASSYSNRGVETQYF. In nucleotides, the CDR3 is TGTGCCAGCAGTTACTCTAATAGGGGAGTGGAGACCCAGTACTTC.

The J gene is TRBJ1-1, the V gene TRBV28; D remains ambiguous. From germline, CDR1 is MDHEN and CDR2 SYDVKM. CDR3 length equals 18 residues. V was clipped by 4 bases and J by 0 bases, with 21 bases between them. CDR3 protein: CASSSPGVLSVLNTEAFF. DNA of the CDR3: TGTGCCAGCAGTTCCCCGGGAGTTCTTTCGGTGTTGAACACTGAAGCTTTCTTT.

The chain carries TRBV9 and TRBJ1-2, with TRBD1 matching 8 bases. This CDR3 has 15 amino acids. Germline trimming cut 4 bases from V and 5 bases from J; bases unmatched to any gene: 10. CDR1 SGDLS and CDR2 YYNGEE come from the germline V gene. The CDR3: CASSSQGRTGYGYTF. The CDR3 nucleotides are TGTGCCAGCAGCTCCCAAGGGAGGACAGGGTATGGCTACACCTTC.

This clone was observed a few times. This chain uses TRBV7-9 with TRBJ1-1; D possibly corresponds to TRBD1 (5 bases). Between the trimmed V and J ends, which lost 5 bases and 5 bases, there was a span of 9 bases. The germline CDR1 and CDR2 sequences are SEHNR and FQNEAQ (reference sequence). CDR3 length: 12 residues. The CDR3: CASSRDGTEAFF. CDR3 bases: TGTGCCAGCAGCCGGGACGGGACTGAAGCTTTCTTT.

This clone was observed a few times. This same CDR3 is encoded by further DNA sequences in the sample. The chain links TRBV7-9 to TRBJ1-5, with a possible D match to TRBD1 (6 bases). This CDR3 spans 13 amino acids. CDR1 and CDR2 (germline): SEHNR, FQNEAQ (reference sequence). The V and J ends lost 4 bases and 5 bases respectively, with 9 bases between them. CDR3: CASSSGQYQPQHF. The CDR3 DNA follows: TGTGCCAGCAGCTCCGGACAGTATCAGCCCCAGCATTTT.

The chain joins TRBV2 to TRBJ2-7; D is perhaps TRBD1 (6 bases). CDR1 is SNHLY, CDR2 FYNNEI, per germline. Trimming left V 6 bases short and J 4 bases short, with 10 bases between. This CDR3 contains 12 residues. Here the CDR3 DNA reads TGTGCCAGCAGGGGGGACAAATACGAGCAGTACTTC. Protein product: CASRGDKYEQYF.

J is TRBJ2-2 and V is TRBV7-9, with 10 bases that match TRBD2. Trimming took 5 bases from V and 1 from J; bases not matched to a gene: 7. CDR3 length equals 17 residues. From germline, CDR1 is SEHNR and CDR2 FQNEAQ (reference sequence). The CDR3 is CASSPWGLAMNTGELFF. CDR3 DNA: TGTGCCAGCAGCCCCTGGGGACTAGCGATGAACACCGGGGAGCTGTTTTTT.